Listed here are 27 T cell receptor beta chains from one sample, sequenced in a study of T cell responses to AZD1222 COVID-19 vaccine. Only in-frame clones appear in the TCRdb table, and some are missing; sequencing was by immunoSEQ multiplex PCR. The sample includes about 180,000 clones, 85% to 95% of them seen just once. The specimen comprised peripheral blood, sampled 28 days after the second AZD1222 dose. The source is an adult who received the AZD1222 COVID-19 vaccine.

V gene TRBV13 combines with J gene TRBJ2-7, with D perhaps being TRBD1 or TRBD2 (6 bases each). Germline CDR1 and CDR2: PRHDT and FYEKMQ (reference sequence). The CDR3 is 15 amino acids. Trimming removed 1 base from V and 2 bases from J, with 12 bases in between. CDR3 residues: CASSLVRGETYEQYF. CDR3 nucleotides: TGTGCCAGCAGCTTAGTGAGGGGGGAAACCTACGAGCAGTACTTC.

V usage is TRBV14 and J usage is TRBJ1-1, with D hard to call. The CDR3 loop spans 13 amino acids. Germline V lookup: CDR1 SGHDN, CDR2 FVKESK. V shed 4 bases and J shed 4 bases, with 10 bases lying between them. The CDR3 coding sequence is TGTGCCAGCAGCCTAACGGCAGGCACTGAAGCTTTCTTT. Its protein product is CASSLTAGTEAFF.

The gene calls are TRBV3-1 (or the pseudogene TRBV3-2) and TRBJ1-1, with D uncertain. Germline assignment: CDR1 LGHDT and CDR2 YNNKEL (reference sequence). The V and J ends lost 2 bases and 1 base respectively, with 11 bases between them. The CDR3 has 15 residues. CDR3 protein: CASSQSSSGNTEAFF. CDR3 DNA: TGTGCCAGCAGCCAATCTAGTTCGGGGAACACTGAAGCTTTCTTT.

The chain links TRBV6-5 to TRBJ1-1; no clear D gene. With 0 bases removed from V and 0 bases from J, the gap between germline ends came to 8 bases. CDR1 MNHEY and CDR2 SVGAGI come from the germline V gene. The CDR3 consists of 15 residues. The DNA of the CDR3 is TGTGCCAGCAGTTACTCGAACCGGCTGAACACTGAAGCTTTCTTT. It codes for CASSYSNRLNTEAFF.

The V call is TRBV5-1, the J call TRBJ2-5, with 7 bases lining up with TRBD1. CDR3 length: 11 residues. Germline values: CDR1 SGHRS, CDR2 YFSETQ. Trimming cost V 2 bases and J 8 bases; bases outside gene matches: 0. CDR3 sequence (DNA): TGCGCCAGCAGCTTAGGGGGCACCCAGTACTTC. Translation: CASSLGGTQYF.

The CDR3 protein is CSADYGYGYTF. The CDR3 bases are TGCAGTGCTGATTATGGCTATGGCTACACCTTC. The rearrangement links TRBV20-1 to TRBJ1-2, with D hard to call. Germline V lookup: CDR1 DFQATT, CDR2 SNEGSKA (reference sequence). Trimming removed 5 bases at V and 4 bases at J, with 8 bases between. This CDR3 region has 11 residues.

V gene TRBV18 combines with J gene TRBJ2-7; D is undetermined. The CDR3 contains 14 residues. Between the trimmed V and J ends, which lost 3 bases and 3 bases, there was a span of 12 bases. Looked up from germline, CDR1 is KGHSH and CDR2 is LQKENI. The CDR3 sequence: CASSPVGRNYEQYF. The CDR3 bases are TGTGCCAGCTCACCGGTAGGACGGAACTACGAGCAGTACTTC.

This clone was seen just once. This sequence joins TRBV6-1 and TRBJ1-2, with D possibly TRBD1 on 5 matching bases. Trimming took off 6 bases at V and 8 bases at J, with 16 bases between the two ends. This CDR3 comprises 13 residues. Germline assignment: CDR1 MNHNS and CDR2 SASEGT. The CDR3 region is CASSQDTVGGYTF. Here the CDR3 DNA reads TGTGCCAGCAGCCAGGACACGGTGGGAGGCTACACCTTC.

The V gene is TRBV4-2, the J gene TRBJ2-4; D unclear. V was trimmed by 0 bases and J by 0 bases, leaving 9 bases between them. The CDR3 loop spans 16 amino acids. Germline V gene lookup returns CDR1 LGHNA and CDR2 YNFKEQ. CDR3 nucleotides: TGTGCCAGCAGCCAAGATTTCGCTCGAGCCAAAAACATTCAGTACTTC. It is translated as CASSQDFARAKNIQYF.

This chain connects TRBV10-3 to TRBJ1-6, with D possibly TRBD1 on 5 matching bases. Germline V gene data show CDR1 as ENHRY and CDR2 as SYGVKD. The V end lost 0 bases, the J end lost 7 bases, and 10 bases lay between the germline ends. This CDR3 has 15 amino acids. CDR3 nucleotide sequence: TGTGCCATCAGTGAGTCCGCCAGGGAGAATTCACCCCTCCACTTT. Translated, it gives CAISESARENSPLHF.

The chain carries TRBV19 and TRBJ2-4; D gene unclear. This CDR3 is 11 amino acids long. CDR1 is LNHDA and CDR2 is SQIVND in the germline V gene (reference sequence). Trimming shortened V by 1 base and J by 9 bases, and 4 bases separated the two germline ends. For the CDR3, the DNA is TGTGCCAGTAGTATAGGGAGCATTCAGTACTTC. Its protein product is CASSIGSIQYF.

The chain uses TRBV7-2 and TRBJ1-6; no clear D. Trimming took 2 bases from V and 14 from J, leaving 13 bases between them. CDR1 is SGHTA and CDR2 is FQGNSA in the germline V gene. This CDR3 region has 13 residues. CDR3 region: CASSLLNDGALHF. CDR3 bases: TGTGCCAGCAGCTTATTGAATGACGGAGCCCTCCACTTT. Filled out from reference TRBV7-2 and TRBJ1-6, the complete variable domain reads GAGVSQSPSNKVTEKGKDVELRCDPISGHTALYWYRQSLGQGLEFLIYFQGNSAPDKSGLPSDRFSAERTGGSVSTLTIQRTQQEDSAVYLCASSLLNDGALHFGNGTRLTVT.

Comments on this clone: The junction departs from germline at one end; a sequencing error may be responsible. The chain employs TRBV6-1 and TRBJ2-7, with TRBD2 matching over 8 bases. Germline CDR1 is MNHNS and CDR2 is SASEGT. There are 14 residues in the CDR3. CDR3 sequence (DNA): TGTGCCAGCAGGGAAGCGGGGGCCTCCTACGAGCAGTACTTC. As protein: CASREAGASYEQYF.

The chain combines TRBV7-3 with TRBJ2-3; 12 positions agree with TRBD2. This CDR3 region has 16 residues. Trimming took 4 bases from V and 6 from J; bases not matched to a gene: 8. Looked up from germline, CDR1 is SGHTA and CDR2 is FQGTGA. This chain's CDR3 is CASSSLPTSGGDTQYF. DNA for the CDR3: TGTGCCAGCAGCTCCCTCCCCACTAGCGGGGGGGATACGCAGTATTTT.

The CDR3 DNA reads as TGTGCCAGCAGTTTATCGAACTACGGGTCCAATGAGCAGTTCTTC. Its protein product is CASSLSNYGSNEQFF. The rearrangement links TRBV27 to TRBJ2-1; D remains ambiguous. The CDR3 runs 15 residues. V was trimmed by 0 bases and J by 6 bases, leaving 12 bases between them. Germline V gene data show CDR1 as MNHEY and CDR2 as SMNVEV (reference sequence).

The CDR3 sequence is CASSTTGTMWEQYF. In nucleotides, the CDR3 is TGTGCCAGCAGCACAACAGGGACGATGTGGGAGCAGTACTTC. The V gene is TRBV7-9, the J gene TRBJ2-7; a possible D gene is TRBD1 (6 bases). Trimming shortened V by 5 bases and J by 7 bases, and 18 bases separated the two germline ends. Germline values: CDR1 SEHNR, CDR2 FQNEAQ (reference sequence). The CDR3 is made up of 14 amino acids.

The rearrangement uses TRBV6-5 and TRBJ2-7; TRBD2 is a possible D gene (5 bases). Germline V gives CDR1 MNHEY, CDR2 SVGAGI. The CDR3 consists of 14 residues. Deletions cut 4 bases from V and 2 bases from J, with 12 bases between. In DNA, the CDR3 is TGTGCCAGCAGTTCGTCCGGAGCGGCCTACGAGCAGTACTTC. Its translation is CASSSSGAAYEQYF.

The genes are TRBV4-1 and TRBJ1-1, with no clear D. Germline V gene data show CDR1 as MGHRA and CDR2 as YSYEKL. Between the trimmed V and J ends, which lost 5 bases and 0 bases, there was a span of 13 bases. The CDR3 consists of 15 residues. The CDR3 is CASSVVLRVNTEAFF. The CDR3 DNA is TGCGCCAGCAGCGTTGTATTGCGGGTGAACACTGAAGCTTTCTTT.

The chain has TRBV5-1 and TRBJ2-7; possibly TRBD1 for D (6 bases). Germline lookup yields CDR1 SGHRS and CDR2 YFSETQ. This CDR3 contains 13 residues. The germline V and J ends were trimmed by 4 bases and 6 bases, with 14 bases remaining between them. The DNA of the CDR3 is TGCGCCAGCAGCGGTACAGGGTTTGGCGAGCAGTACTTC. Translation gives CASSGTGFGEQYF.

This clone was observed a single time. This sequence joins TRBV28 and TRBJ1-3; D not certain. V was cut by 8 bases and J by 6 bases, with 14 bases left in between. CDR1 and CDR2 (germline): MDHEN, SYDVKM. The CDR3 length is 13 residues. The CDR3 DNA is TGTGCCAGCCGACTGGGCCCTCCAAACACCATATATTTT. Translated: CASRLGPPNTIYF. The variable domain in full, with the rest retrieved from reference TRBV28 and TRBJ1-3, is DVKVTQSSRYLVKRTGEKVFLECVQDMDHENMFWYRQDPGLGLRLIYFSYDVKMKEKGDIPEGYSVSREKKERFSLILESASTNQTSMYLCASRLGPPNTIYFGEGSWLTVV.

The rearrangement joins TRBV19 to TRBJ1-2, with 9 bases identical to TRBD1. V gave up 6 bases and J gave up 5 bases; unmatched junction bases: 10. CDR1 is LNHDA and CDR2 is SQIVND in the germline V gene (reference sequence). This CDR3 has 15 residues. CDR3 residues: CASSPLQGAGYGYTF. In nucleotides, the CDR3 is TGTGCCAGTAGCCCACTACAGGGGGCAGGTTATGGCTACACCTTC.

V usage is TRBV6-5 and J usage is TRBJ1-2; tentative D call: TRBD1 (5 bases). CDR3 length equals 12 residues. V shed 7 bases and J shed 4 bases, with 10 bases lying between them. Germline values: CDR1 MNHEY, CDR2 SVGAGI. The CDR3 spells CASTGYFYGYTF. The CDR3 region has the DNA TGTGCCAGCACAGGGTATTTCTATGGCTACACCTTC.

This chain joins TRBV2 and TRBJ1-1; 9 positions agree with TRBD1. The CDR3 loop spans 14 amino acids. In germline, CDR1 is SNHLY, CDR2 FYNNEI. With 3 bases clipped from V and 4 bases from J, the junction kept 3 bases outside the gene matches. Written as DNA, the CDR3 is TGTGCCAGCAGTGATCCGACAGGGGGCACTGAAGCTTTCTTT. Amino acid sequence: CASSDPTGGTEAFF.

The chain links TRBV7-8 to TRBJ2-7; 9 bases fit TRBD1. Unmatched junction bases numbered 9, after V lost 4 bases and J lost 5 bases. Germline CDR1 reads SGHVS; CDR2 reads FQNEAQ. This CDR3 region has 15 residues. The CDR3 loop is CASSSYRGQSDEQYF. DNA for the CDR3: TGTGCCAGCAGCTCCTACAGGGGGCAGAGCGACGAGCAGTACTTC. The full variable domain, completed using reference TRBV7-8 and TRBJ2-7, is GAGVSQSPRYKVAKRGQDVALRCDPISGHVSLFWYQQALGQGPEFLTYFQNEAQLDKSGLPSDRFFAERPEGSVSTLKIQRTQQEDSAVYLCASSSYRGQSDEQYFGPGTRLTVT.

The V and J genes are TRBV7-6 and TRBJ1-2; D unresolved. The germline V gene has CDR1 SGHVS and CDR2 FNYEAQ. Deletions cut 5 bases from V and 3 bases from J, with 19 bases between. This CDR3 comprises 16 residues. This chain's CDR3 is CASSLDPGRVDYGYTF. Written as DNA, the CDR3 is TGTGCCAGCAGCCTAGACCCTGGACGCGTTGACTATGGCTACACCTTC.

This rearrangement joins TRBV10-3 to TRBJ2-3; maybe TRBD2 (6 bases). V lost 7 bases and J lost 0, with 14 bases in between. CDR1 and CDR2 from the germline V gene are ENHRY and SYGVKD. The CDR3 consists of 15 residues. The CDR3 sequence is CAITASGDSTDTQYF. The CDR3 DNA sequence: TGTGCCATCACGGCGTCGGGGGATAGCACAGATACGCAGTATTTT.

V usage is TRBV28 and J usage is TRBJ1-1, with 11 bases identical to TRBD1. The CDR3 spans 17 residues. Trimming took 4 bases from V and 0 from J; bases not matched to a gene: 7. Germline V gene sequence: CDR1 MDHEN, CDR2 SYDVKM. The CDR3 region has the DNA TGTGCCAGCAGTTCAAGGACAGGGGGCAGGATGAACACTGAAGCTTTCTTT. Translated, it gives CASSSRTGGRMNTEAFF. The entire variable domain, with the rest obtained from reference TRBV28 and TRBJ1-1, is as follows: DVKVTQSSRYLVKRTGEKVFLECVQDMDHENMFWYRQDPGLGLRLIYFSYDVKMKEKGDIPEGYSVSREKKERFSLILESASTNQTSMYLCASSSRTGGRMNTEAFFGQGTRLTVV.